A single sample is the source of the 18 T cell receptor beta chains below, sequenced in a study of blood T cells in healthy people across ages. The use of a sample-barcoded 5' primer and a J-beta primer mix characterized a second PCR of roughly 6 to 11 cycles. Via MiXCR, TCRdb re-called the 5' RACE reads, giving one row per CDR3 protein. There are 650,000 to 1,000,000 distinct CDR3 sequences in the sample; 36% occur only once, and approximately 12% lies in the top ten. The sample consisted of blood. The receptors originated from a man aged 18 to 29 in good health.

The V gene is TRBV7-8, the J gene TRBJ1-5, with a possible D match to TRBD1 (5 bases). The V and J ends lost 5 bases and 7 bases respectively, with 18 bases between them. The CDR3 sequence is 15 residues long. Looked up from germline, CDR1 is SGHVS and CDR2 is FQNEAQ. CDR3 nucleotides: TGTGCCAGCAGCCCACCGGGGGAGGCCGGCCAGCCCCAGCATTTT. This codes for CASSPPGEAGQPQHF.

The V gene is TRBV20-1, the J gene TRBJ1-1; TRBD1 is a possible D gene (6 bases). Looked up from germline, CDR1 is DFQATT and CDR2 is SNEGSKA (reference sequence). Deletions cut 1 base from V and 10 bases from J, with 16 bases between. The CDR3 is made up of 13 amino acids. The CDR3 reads CSARALGTPGAFF. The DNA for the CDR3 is TGCAGTGCTAGAGCTCTCGGGACACCCGGAGCTTTCTTT.

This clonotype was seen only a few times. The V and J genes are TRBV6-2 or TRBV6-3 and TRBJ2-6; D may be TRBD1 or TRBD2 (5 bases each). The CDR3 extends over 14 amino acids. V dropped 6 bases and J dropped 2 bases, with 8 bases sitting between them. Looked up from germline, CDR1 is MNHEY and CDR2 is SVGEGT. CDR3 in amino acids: CASRGTTGANVLTF. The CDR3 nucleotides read TGTGCCAGCAGAGGGACCACTGGGGCCAACGTCCTGACTTTC.

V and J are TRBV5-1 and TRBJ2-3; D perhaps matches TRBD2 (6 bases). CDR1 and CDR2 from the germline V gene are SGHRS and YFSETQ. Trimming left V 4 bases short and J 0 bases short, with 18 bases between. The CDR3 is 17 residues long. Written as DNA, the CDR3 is TGCGCCAGCAGCCCGGGACTCTCTCCCTCAAGCACAGATACGCAGTATTTT. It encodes CASSPGLSPSSTDTQYF.

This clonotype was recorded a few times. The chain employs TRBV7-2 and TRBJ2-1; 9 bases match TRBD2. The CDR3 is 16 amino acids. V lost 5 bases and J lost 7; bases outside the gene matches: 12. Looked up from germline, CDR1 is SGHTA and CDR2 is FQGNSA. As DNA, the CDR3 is TGTGCCAGCAGCACACACCTAGCGGGGTCGTTTAATGAGCAGTTCTTC. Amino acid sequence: CASSTHLAGSFNEQFF.

The CDR3: CASSYSSGGGPYTQYF. CDR3 coding DNA: TGTGCCAGCAGTTACTCGAGCGGGGGGGGACCCTATACGCAGTATTTT. This chain joins TRBV6-2 or TRBV6-3 and TRBJ2-3, with TRBD2 matching over 10 bases. The CDR3 loop spans 16 amino acids. In germline, CDR1 is MNHEY, CDR2 SVGEGT. Germline trimming cut 0 bases from V and 7 bases from J; bases unmatched to any gene: 7.

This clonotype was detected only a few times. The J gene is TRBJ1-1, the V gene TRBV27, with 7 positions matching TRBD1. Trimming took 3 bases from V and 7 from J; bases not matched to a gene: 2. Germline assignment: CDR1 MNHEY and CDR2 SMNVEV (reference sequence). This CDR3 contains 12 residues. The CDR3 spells CASSFRQGEAFF. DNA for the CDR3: TGTGCCAGCAGTTTTCGACAGGGTGAAGCTTTCTTT.

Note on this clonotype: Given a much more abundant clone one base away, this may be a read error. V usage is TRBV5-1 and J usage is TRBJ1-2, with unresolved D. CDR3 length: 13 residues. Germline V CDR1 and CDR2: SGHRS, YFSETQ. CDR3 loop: CASSLAQADGCTF. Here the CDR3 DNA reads TGCGCCAGCAGCTTGGCGCAGGCGGATGGCTGCACCTTC.

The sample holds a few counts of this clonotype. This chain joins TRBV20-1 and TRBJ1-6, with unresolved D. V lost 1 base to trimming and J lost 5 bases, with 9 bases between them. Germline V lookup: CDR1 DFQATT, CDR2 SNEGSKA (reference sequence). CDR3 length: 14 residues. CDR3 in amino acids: CSARGPANNSPLHF. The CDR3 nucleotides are TGCAGTGCTAGAGGCCCGGCTAATAATTCACCCCTCCACTTT.

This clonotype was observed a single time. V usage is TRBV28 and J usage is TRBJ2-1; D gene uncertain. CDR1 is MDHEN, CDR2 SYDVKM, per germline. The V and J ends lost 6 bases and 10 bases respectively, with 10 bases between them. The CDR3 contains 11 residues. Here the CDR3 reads CASSGTCEQFF. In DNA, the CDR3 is TGTGCCAGCAGCGGAACTTGCGAGCAGTTCTTC.

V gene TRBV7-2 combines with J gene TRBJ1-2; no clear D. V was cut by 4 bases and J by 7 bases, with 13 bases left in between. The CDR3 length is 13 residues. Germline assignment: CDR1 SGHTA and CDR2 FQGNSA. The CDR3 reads CASSSPTFGGYTF. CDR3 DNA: TGTGCCAGCAGCTCCCCGACGTTCGGTGGCTACACCTTC.

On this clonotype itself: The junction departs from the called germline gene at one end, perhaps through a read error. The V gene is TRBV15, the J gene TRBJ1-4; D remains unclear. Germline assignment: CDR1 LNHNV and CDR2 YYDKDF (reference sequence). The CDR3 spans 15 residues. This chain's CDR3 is CVTSRVGSTNEKLFF. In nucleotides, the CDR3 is TGTGTCACCAGCAGAGTGGGATCAACTAATGAAAAACTGTTTTTT.

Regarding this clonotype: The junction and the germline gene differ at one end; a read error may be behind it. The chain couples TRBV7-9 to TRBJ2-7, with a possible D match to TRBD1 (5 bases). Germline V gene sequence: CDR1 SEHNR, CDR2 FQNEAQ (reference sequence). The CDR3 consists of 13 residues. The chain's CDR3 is CAGSSPTGYEQYF. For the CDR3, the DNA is TGTGCCGGCAGCTCCCCCACAGGTTACGAGCAGTACTTC.

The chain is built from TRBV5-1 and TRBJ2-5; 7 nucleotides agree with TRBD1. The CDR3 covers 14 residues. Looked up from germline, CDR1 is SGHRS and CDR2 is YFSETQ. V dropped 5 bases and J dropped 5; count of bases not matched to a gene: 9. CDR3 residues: CASRTRQGGETQYF. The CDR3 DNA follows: TGCGCCAGCAGGACCCGACAGGGTGGGGAGACCCAGTACTTC.

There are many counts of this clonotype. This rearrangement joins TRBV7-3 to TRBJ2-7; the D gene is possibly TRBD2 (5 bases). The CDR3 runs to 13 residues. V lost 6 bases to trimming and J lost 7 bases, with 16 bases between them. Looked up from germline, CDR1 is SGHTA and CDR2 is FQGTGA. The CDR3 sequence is CASSLGSYNEQYF. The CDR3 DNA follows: TGTGCCAGCAGTCTAGGGAGTTACAATGAGCAGTACTTC.

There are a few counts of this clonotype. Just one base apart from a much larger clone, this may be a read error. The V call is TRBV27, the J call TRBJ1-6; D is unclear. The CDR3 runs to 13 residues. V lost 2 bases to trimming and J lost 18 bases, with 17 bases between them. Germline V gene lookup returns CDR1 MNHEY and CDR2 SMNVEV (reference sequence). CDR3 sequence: CASSLGTARLPHF. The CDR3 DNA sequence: TGTGCCAGCAGTTTAGGCACAGCGCGGCTCCCCCACTTT.

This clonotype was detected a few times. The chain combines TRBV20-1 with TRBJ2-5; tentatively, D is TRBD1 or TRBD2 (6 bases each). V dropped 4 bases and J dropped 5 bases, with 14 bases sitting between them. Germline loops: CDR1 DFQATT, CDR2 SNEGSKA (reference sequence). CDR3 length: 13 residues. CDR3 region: CSAILGGWETQYF. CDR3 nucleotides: TGCAGTGCTATATTGGGGGGCTGGGAGACCCAGTACTTC.

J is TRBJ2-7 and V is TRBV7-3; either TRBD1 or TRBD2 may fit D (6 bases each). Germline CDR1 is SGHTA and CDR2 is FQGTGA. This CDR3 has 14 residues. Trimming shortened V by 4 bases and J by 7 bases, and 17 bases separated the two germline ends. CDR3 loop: CASSSGGGQNEQYF. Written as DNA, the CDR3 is TGTGCCAGCAGCTCCGGTGGGGGGCAGAATGAGCAGTACTTC.